This T cell receptor beta chain was observed in a study of CD8+CD57+ T cells in acquired aplastic anemia. In the study overall: When averaged, DNA from sorted CD4+ and CD8+ cells came to 3 to 4 ug. Study results and limitations: Patients were compared with controls for CD8+ Simpson's diversity, and no significant difference emerged. Patients and controls had in common 25 to 30 CD8+ CDR3 sequences.

Germline loops: CDR1 KGHDR, CDR2 SFDVKD. Trimming pared 5 bases from V and 2 bases from J, leaving 14 bases between. CDR3 length: 15 residues. Many counts were recorded for this clonotype. Its specificity is not known. Using genomic DNA as the template, TCR beta VDJ and CDR3 profiling was carried out. TCRdb re-derived calls from the reads in MiXCR, one entry per CDR3 protein. The table has more than 100,000 distinct CDR3 sequences, 41% seen once. The sequence derives from a human donor in good health, serving as a control. Material for sequencing was sorted CD4+, CD8+, or CD8+CD57+ T cells (not recorded which) from PBMCs. The rearrangement uses TRBV24-1 and TRBJ1-2; D unclear. The DNA of the CDR3 is TGTGCCACCAGTGTCGCAGAGTCGGGGAACTATGGCTACACCTTC. This codes for CATSVAESGNYGYTF.